This TCR beta chain appears in the sequencing data of a study of spatial heterogeneity in lung cancer. At the level of the study: Donors were some 72 untreated early-stage non-small cell lung cancer patients. Available follow-up PBMC samples were sequenced, at a median of approximately two years post-resection. Regarding the study as a whole: Ubiquitous expanded tumor TCRs surfaced in blood more at resection than they did at follow-up.

MiXCR was run by TCRdb on the 5' RACE reads, yielding one entry per CDR3 protein. The sample lists about 10,000 distinct CDR3 sequences, around 10% occurring once. There are many counts of this clonotype. As yet, its antigen is unknown. Time point given: blood at routine non-recurrence follow-up after resection. The study sequenced unsorted whole RNA from tumor, nontumor lung or frozen PBMC. V shed 2 bases, J shed 1 base, and the junction held 10 bases outside the gene matches. CDR1 and CDR2 (germline): SNHLY, FYNNEI. This CDR3 region has 18 residues. This clonotype originated in a female donor with early-stage non-small cell lung cancer. Material: PBMCs, obtained at follow-up. V is TRBV2 and J is TRBJ2-1, with 8 bases aligning to TRBD2. The CDR3 DNA reads as TGTGCCAGCAGTGAAAGGGAACTAGCGGAGGGGTCCTACAATGAGCAGTTCTTC. Translating gives CASSERELAEGSYNEQFF.